The clone carrying this TCR delta chain has more than one count but fewer than ten. This record belongs to a study of gamma-delta chains in newborns, infants, children. Study summary: Microbial exposure reportedly drives polyclonal innate γδ T cell expansion after birth.

TCRdb re-processed the reads using CATT. The sample records 4,800 or so delta-chain clones, about 35% being singletons. Germline V gene data show CDR1 as TSWWSYY and CDR2 as QGS. V gave up 4 bases and J gave up 1 base, with 22 bases separating them. The CDR3 is made up of 18 amino acids. The V call is TRDV1, the J call TRDJ1; the D call may be TRDD2 or TRDD3 (5 bases each). This receptor was identified in a child who received the measles vaccine. The sample comprised blood. The DNA of the CDR3 is TGTGCTCTTGGGGTCCCATTCCTCACTTACTGGAGCACCGATAAACTCATCTTT. Amino acids: CALGVPFLTYWSTDKLIF.